The 16 T cell receptor beta chains listed next were all sequenced from one sample in a study of cytomegalovirus exposure and HLA in healthy donors. Researchers ran the PCR with 60 Vbeta and 13 Jbeta primers. Data came from immunoSEQ multiplex PCR; TCRdb stores just in-frame clones and leaves some out. The sample has about 160,000 clones, roughly four fifths seen once. Sequenced: PBMCs. These receptors all come from a woman between 50 and 59 years old in good health and CMV-seronegative.

This clone was observed a few times. V and J are TRBV19 and TRBJ1-1; TRBD1 might be the D (5 bases). Per the germline V gene, CDR1 is LNHDA and CDR2 is SQIVND (reference sequence). V was trimmed by 5 bases and J by 2 bases, leaving 9 bases between them. This CDR3 contains 13 residues. The CDR3 loop reads CASSPRVNTEAFF. CDR3 bases: TGTGCCAGTAGTCCCAGGGTCAACACTGAAGCTTTCTTT.

The gene calls are TRBV5-5 and TRBJ1-1, with D tentatively TRBD1 (6 bases). CDR3 length: 12 residues. V lost 0 bases, J lost 8 bases, and 8 bases lay in between. Germline-derived CDR1 and CDR2 are SGHKS and YYEKEE (reference sequence). The CDR3 region has the DNA TGTGCCAGCAGCTTGGTCGGACAGGAAGCTTTCTTT. It yields the protein CASSLVGQEAFF.

V and J are TRBV19 and TRBJ1-1; TRBD1 agrees at 8 bases. V trimming: 5 bases; J trimming: 1 base; junction bases outside the gene matches: 6. The germline V gene has CDR1 LNHDA and CDR2 SQIVND (reference sequence). This CDR3 has 15 residues. As DNA, the CDR3 is TGTGCCAGTAGTCCAAACAGGGGGTCGAACACTGAAGCTTTCTTT. Translation gives CASSPNRGSNTEAFF.

J is TRBJ2-7 and V is TRBV6-6, with 8 bases fitting TRBD1. The germline V gene has CDR1 MNHNY and CDR2 SVGAGI (reference sequence). The J segment lost 0 bases and the V segment lost 11 bases, leaving 6 bases of the junction unmatched. This CDR3 has 13 amino acids. CDR3 DNA: TGTGCCGGCGGACAGGGAGGCTCCTACGAGCAGTACTTC. This encodes CAGGQGGSYEQYF.

The chain is built from TRBV23-1 and TRBJ2-3; 9 bases match TRBD2. TRBV23-1 is flagged as an ORF with uncertain function. CDR3 length equals 17 residues. V shed 2 bases and J 4 bases; nucleotides not matched to a gene: 10. The CDR3 loop reads CASSQTPGLATADTQYF. CDR3 DNA: TGCGCCAGCAGTCAAACACCGGGACTAGCTACGGCAGATACGCAGTATTTT.

The V call is TRBV4-3, the J call TRBJ2-5; TRBD1 agrees at 8 bases. CDR3 length equals 15 residues. The trim removed 4 bases at V and 1 base at J, leaving 5 bases unmatched. From germline, CDR1 is LGHNA and CDR2 YSLEER. CDR3 nucleotides: TGCGCCAGCAGCCCCGCGGACAGGGCCCAAGAGACCCAGTACTTC. This sequence encodes CASSPADRAQETQYF.

The gene calls are TRBV7-2 and TRBJ1-3; D ambiguous. Trimming cost V 3 bases and J 0 bases, with 12 bases left between them. This CDR3 spans 16 amino acids. From germline, CDR1 is SGHTA and CDR2 FQGNSA. The CDR3 protein is CASSFLSRSSGNTIYF. The CDR3 bases are TGTGCCAGCAGCTTCCTCTCAAGGAGCTCTGGAAACACCATATATTTT.

This clone showed up just once. This chain links TRBV5-4 with TRBJ2-7; 10 nucleotides line up with TRBD2. Germline trimming cut 4 bases from V and 0 bases from J; bases unmatched to any gene: 7. CDR3 length: 16 residues. Per the germline V gene, CDR1 is SGHNT and CDR2 is YYREEE (reference sequence). CDR3 nucleotides: TGTGCCAGCAGCCGGCAACTAGCGGGGAGCTCCTACGAGCAGTACTTC. It is translated as CASSRQLAGSSYEQYF.

This rearrangement joins TRBV10-3 to TRBJ2-7; TRBD2 matches at 7 bases. V shed 9 bases and J 7 bases; nucleotides not matched to a gene: 6. CDR3 length equals 11 residues. CDR1 and CDR2 (germline): ENHRY, SYGVKD. The CDR3: CAMGEGSEQYF. The CDR3 nucleotides are TGTGCCATGGGGGAGGGGAGTGAGCAGTACTTC.

The chain joins TRBV10-1 to TRBJ2-5; the match to TRBD1 covers 10 bases. Trimming at V came to 7 bases and at J to 5 bases, leaving 10 bases not matched to a gene. The CDR3 loop spans 15 amino acids. Per germline, CDR1 WNHNN and CDR2 SYGVQD (reference sequence). Here the CDR3 reads CASTPQGQGWETQYF. In nucleotides, the CDR3 is TGCGCCAGCACTCCTCAGGGACAGGGGTGGGAGACCCAGTACTTC.

The chain combines TRBV6-1 with TRBJ1-1; 8 bases fit TRBD1. J was trimmed by 0 bases and V by 4 bases; bases with no gene match: 7. This CDR3 comprises 16 residues. Germline V lookup: CDR1 MNHNS, CDR2 SASEGT. CDR3: CASSAGQGVMNTEAFF. CDR3 DNA: TGTGCCAGCAGTGCCGGACAGGGTGTAATGAACACTGAAGCTTTCTTT.

The chain has TRBV9 and TRBJ1-2; D is unclear. This CDR3 is 16 amino acids long. Trimming took off 0 bases at V and 4 bases at J, with 16 bases between the two ends. Per germline, CDR1 SGDLS and CDR2 YYNGEE. CDR3 in DNA: TGTGCCAGCAGCGTAGCTCCCGGAGGAGGAAGCTATGGCTACACCTTC. Protein product: CASSVAPGGGSYGYTF.

Of note for this clone: The sample holds other DNA sequences that translate to the same CDR3. The rearrangement uses TRBV19 and TRBJ1-3; TRBD1 might be the D (6 bases). The CDR3 is made up of 17 amino acids. CDR1 and CDR2 from the germline V gene are LNHDA and SQIVND (reference sequence). Trimming left V 9 bases short and J 0 bases short, with 21 bases between. CDR3 sequence: CASSYRGQSFSGNTIYF. CDR3 nucleotides: TGTGCCAGCAGTTATCGCGGACAGTCTTTCTCTGGAAACACCATATATTTT.

This chain links TRBV4-3 with TRBJ2-3; TRBD1 aligns across 8 bases. Trimming cost V 0 bases and J 2 bases; bases outside gene matches: 13. The germline V gene encodes CDR1 LGHNA and CDR2 YSLEER. The length of the CDR3 is 19 residues. The chain's CDR3 is CASSQDVRTGYGPTDTQYF. DNA for the CDR3: TGCGCCAGCAGCCAAGATGTCCGGACAGGGTATGGGCCCACAGATACGCAGTATTTT.

The chain recombines TRBV10-1 with TRBJ2-2, with 8 bases that match TRBD2. The V and J ends lost 2 bases and 4 bases, in that order; junction bases with no gene match: 0. The CDR3 has 14 amino acids. The germline V gene has CDR1 WNHNN and CDR2 SYGVQD (reference sequence). The CDR3 DNA sequence: TGCGCCAGCAGTGAGCGGGAGGGCACCGGGGAGCTGTTTTTT. This gives the protein CASSEREGTGELFF.

The chain has TRBV28 and TRBJ2-7; D might be TRBD2 (6 bases). V shed 5 bases and J shed 6 bases, with 14 bases lying between them. The CDR3 runs 13 residues. Germline-derived CDR1 and CDR2 are MDHEN and SYDVKM. CDR3 in DNA: TGTGCCAGCAGTCCCCCCGTGGGAGGCGAGCAGTACTTC. Translated: CASSPPVGGEQYF.